The 29 T cell receptor beta chains listed next were all sequenced from one sample in a study of T-cell reconstitution after alpha-beta-depleted transplantation in children. The authors prepared the TCRbeta library with unique molecular identifiers. MiXCR, applied by TCRdb to the PCR reads, yields one record per CDR3 protein. This repertoire shows hundreds of thousands of distinct CDR3 sequences, roughly 13% found once; its top ten account for roughly 4.5%. The sample in question was PBMCs, obtained from the stem cell graft. The receptors were sampled from a human donor who donated a stem cell graft to a child with Fanconi anemia.

This sequence joins TRBV3-1 and TRBJ2-7; 9 nucleotides align to TRBD1. The V gene end was trimmed by 6 bases and the J gene end by 5 bases; junction bases not matched to a gene: 8. CDR1 is LGHDT, CDR2 YNNKEL, per germline (reference sequence). The CDR3 runs 14 residues. The CDR3 protein is CASSFRDRVNEQYF. CDR3 nucleotide sequence: TGTGCCAGCAGTTTCCGGGACAGGGTAAACGAGCAGTACTTC.

V usage is TRBV5-1 and J usage is TRBJ1-1; the D gene is possibly TRBD1 (5 bases). The CDR3 is 14 amino acids. Trimming shortened V by 2 bases and J by 4 bases, and 12 bases separated the two germline ends. The V gene's germline CDR1 is SGHRS and CDR2 YFSETQ. CDR3 amino acids: CASSLGSGITEAFF. The CDR3 DNA is TGCGCCAGCAGCTTAGGGTCAGGGATCACTGAAGCTTTCTTT.

In regard to this clonotype: It may be a read error: a sequence one base away is much more abundant. The chain links TRBV3-1 to TRBJ2-1, with TRBD2 identical over 8 bases. The CDR3 is made up of 16 amino acids. CDR1 LGHDT and CDR2 YNNKEL come from the germline V gene (reference sequence). Written as DNA, the CDR3 is TGTGCCTGCAGCCAAGTGGGCGGGGGGCCGTACAATGAGCAGTTCTTC. It is translated as CACSQVGGGPYNEQFF.

The gene calls are TRBV7-7 and TRBJ2-7; weak D call: TRBD2 (5 bases). This CDR3 spans 14 amino acids. Germline values: CDR1 SSHAT, CDR2 FNYEAQ (reference sequence). Trimming stripped 1 base from V and 4 bases from J, with 11 bases between. This CDR3 is CASSLGWGEYEQYV. Here the CDR3 DNA reads TGTGCCAGCAGCTTAGGCTGGGGAGAATACGAGCAGTACGTC.

This clonotype turned up a few times. The gene calls are TRBV28 and TRBJ1-1, with D possibly matching TRBD1 (5 bases). CDR1 MDHEN and CDR2 SYDVKM come from the germline V gene. The CDR3 is made up of 15 amino acids. V was cut by 4 bases and J by 0 bases, with 12 bases left in between. The CDR3 coding sequence is TGTGCCAGCAGTTGGGGGACGGACGTGAACACTGAAGCTTTCTTT. Protein product: CASSWGTDVNTEAFF.

This clonotype was seen more than once but under ten times. The chain links TRBV10-3 to TRBJ1-6; D not certain. CDR3 size: 14 residues. V was clipped by 2 bases and J by 7 bases, with 9 bases between them. Germline-derived CDR1 and CDR2 are ENHRY and SYGVKD. CDR3 bases: TGTGCCATCAGTGAGGACCCAAGAAATTCACCCCTCCACTTT. This gives the protein CAISEDPRNSPLHF.

This clonotype came up once. This sequence joins TRBV29-1 and TRBJ2-1, with TRBD2 matching 7 bases. Germline CDR1 reads SQVTM; CDR2 reads ANQGSEA. V trimming: 4 bases; J trimming: 7 bases; junction bases outside the gene matches: 7. This CDR3 spans 13 amino acids. The CDR3: CSVVRGSDNEQFF. The CDR3 nucleotides are TGCAGCGTTGTGCGCGGGAGTGATAATGAGCAGTTCTTC.

The V and J genes are TRBV12-3 or TRBV12-4 and TRBJ1-1, with D hard to call. The CDR3 runs to 13 residues. Trimming stripped 7 bases from V and 5 bases from J, with 14 bases between. In nucleotides, the CDR3 is TGTGCCAGCACCCTCTTAAAGGGAACTGAAGCTTTCTTT. Its protein is CASTLLKGTEAFF.

The V and J genes are TRBV6-5 and TRBJ2-1; the match to TRBD1 covers 9 bases. CDR1 is MNHEY and CDR2 is SVGAGI in the germline V gene. The CDR3 runs 17 residues. Unmatched junction bases numbered 3, after V lost 0 bases and J lost 0 bases. This CDR3 reads CASSYSATGGSYNEQFF. The CDR3 DNA reads as TGTGCCAGCAGTTACTCTGCGACAGGGGGCTCCTACAATGAGCAGTTCTTC.

This clonotype was seen only a few times. The genes are TRBV27 and TRBJ1-1; 9 nucleotides match TRBD1. The length of the CDR3 is 14 residues. V lost 5 bases, J lost 7 bases, and 8 bases stayed unmatched. Germline lookup yields CDR1 MNHEY and CDR2 SMNVEV (reference sequence). CDR3 protein: CASSQHRGRGEAFF. In DNA form, the CDR3 reads TGTGCCAGCAGTCAGCACAGGGGGCGAGGTGAAGCTTTCTTT.

CDR3 residues: CASSRAPWDRNNEQFF. The CDR3, as DNA: TGTGCCAGCAGCCGCGCACCGTGGGATAGGAACAATGAGCAGTTCTTC. The chain links TRBV7-8 to TRBJ2-1; no reliable D call. Germline V CDR1 and CDR2: SGHVS, FQNEAQ. CDR3 size: 16 residues. V lost 5 bases, J lost 5 bases, and 19 bases lay in between.

This chain uses TRBV4-2 with TRBJ2-7; D unresolved. V dropped 2 bases and J dropped 6 bases, with 11 bases sitting between them. In germline, CDR1 is LGHNA, CDR2 YNFKEQ. The CDR3 extends over 13 amino acids. CDR3 sequence (DNA): TGTGCCAGCAGCCAAACGTCACCGGGCGAGCAGTACTTC. The encoded protein is CASSQTSPGEQYF.

This clonotype was counted only a few times. J is TRBJ2-1 and V is TRBV3-1, with a possible D match to TRBD1 (5 bases). Between the trimmed V and J ends, which lost 4 bases and 7 bases, there was a span of 11 bases. This CDR3 contains 13 residues. CDR1 is LGHDT and CDR2 is YNNKEL in the germline V gene (reference sequence). CDR3 DNA sequence: TGTGCCAGCAGCCCCCGACAGACTAATGAGCAGTTCTTC. Protein sequence: CASSPRQTNEQFF.

This clonotype has only a few counts. V gene TRBV19 combines with J gene TRBJ2-3; D not certain. Germline V CDR1 and CDR2: LNHDA, SQIVND (reference sequence). The CDR3 length is 13 residues. The ends were cut back, 10 bases at V and 11 bases at J, with 22 bases in the middle. The DNA for the CDR3 is TGTGCCACCGGCTTTTCGTGGGGTCAAAGGCAGTATTTT. This translates into CATGFSWGQRQYF.

The chain joins TRBV6-2 or TRBV6-3 to TRBJ1-6, with D unresolved. There are 15 residues in the CDR3. The V end was cut by 5 bases, the J end by 10 bases, with 18 bases between. Germline CDR1 is MNHEY and CDR2 is SVGEGT. This CDR3 is CASSPGLLPGSPLHF. In nucleotides, the CDR3 is TGTGCCAGCAGTCCCGGACTCTTGCCGGGGTCACCCCTCCACTTT.

The rearrangement links TRBV5-1 to TRBJ1-1, with D possibly matching TRBD1 (5 bases). V lost 3 bases, J lost 3 bases, and 18 bases lay in between. The CDR3 extends over 16 amino acids. Germline CDR1 and CDR2: SGHRS and YFSETQ. The CDR3 is CASSSGLREPYTEAFF. The CDR3, as DNA: TGCGCCAGCAGCTCGGGACTGAGAGAACCATACACTGAAGCTTTCTTT.

This clonotype was picked up many times. CDR3 protein: CSVDVRGDHAGELFF. CDR3 in DNA: TGCAGCGTTGATGTTAGAGGGGACCACGCCGGGGAGCTGTTTTTT. The rearrangement links TRBV29-1 to TRBJ2-2; D tentatively reads TRBD1 or TRBD2 (5 bases each). From germline, CDR1 is SQVTM and CDR2 ANQGSEA. The CDR3 covers 15 residues. V was trimmed by 3 bases and J by 6 bases, leaving 17 bases between them.

This clonotype was picked up a small number of times. The chain has TRBV5-1 and TRBJ2-3, with D hard to call. V was clipped by 1 base and J by 6 bases, with 15 bases between them. This CDR3 contains 15 residues. CDR1 and CDR2 from the germline V gene are SGHRS and YFSETQ. The CDR3 sequence: CASSLRDTSGDTQYF. Written as DNA, the CDR3 is TGCGCCAGCAGCTTGAGAGACACCTCTGGGGATACGCAGTATTTT.

This clonotype was recorded many times. CDR3 sequence (DNA): TGTGCCATCAGTGAGGGGAAAGAGACCCAGTACTTC. It is translated as CAISEGKETQYF. This chain links TRBV10-3 with TRBJ2-5; D is uncertain. The germline V gene has CDR1 ENHRY and CDR2 SYGVKD. With 2 bases removed from V and 3 bases from J, the gap between germline ends came to 4 bases. The CDR3 has 12 amino acids.

CDR3 sequence reads: CASTPGGGSNNEQFF. The CDR3 region has the DNA TGTGCCAGCACACCGGGCGGGGGGTCGAACAATGAGCAGTTCTTC. V and J are TRBV4-2 and TRBJ2-1; 8 positions match TRBD2. V lost 7 bases to trimming and J lost 5 bases; unmatched junction nucleotides: 10. CDR1 and CDR2 from the germline V gene are LGHNA and YNFKEQ. This CDR3 region has 15 residues.

This clonotype was observed a few times. The rearrangement joins TRBV20-1 to TRBJ2-1; 10 bases fit TRBD2. Germline CDR1 is DFQATT and CDR2 is SNEGSKA (reference sequence). V shed 1 base, J shed 7 bases, and the junction held 7 bases outside the gene matches. The CDR3 sequence is 15 residues long. The CDR3 protein is CSARALAGEMNEQFF. Here the CDR3 DNA reads TGCAGTGCTAGAGCCCTAGCGGGGGAAATGAATGAGCAGTTCTTC.

This clonotype was detected ten times or more. The CDR3 nucleotides read TGCGCCAGCAGCCTCGAGAGACTAGATACGCAGTATTTT. Amino acid sequence: CASSLERLDTQYF. V usage is TRBV4-3 and J usage is TRBJ2-3; D uncertain. The CDR3 consists of 13 residues. The germline V gene has CDR1 LGHNA and CDR2 YSLEER. The V end lost 4 bases, the J end lost 5 bases, and 10 bases lay between the germline ends.

The chain recombines TRBV12-3 or TRBV12-4 with TRBJ2-1; 7 bases map to TRBD2. This CDR3 is built from 15 residues. V trimming: 5 bases; J trimming: 2 bases; junction bases outside the gene matches: 6. The CDR3 nucleotides are TGTGCCAGCAGTCCTAGCGCGGGGGCCTACAATGAGCAGTTCTTC. Encoded protein: CASSPSAGAYNEQFF.

There are many counts of this clonotype. This sequence joins TRBV27 and TRBJ2-3, with D possibly being TRBD1 or TRBD2 (5 bases each). This CDR3 spans 13 amino acids. Germline V gives CDR1 MNHEY, CDR2 SMNVEV (reference sequence). The V gene lost 3 bases and the J gene lost 6 bases, with 10 bases spanning the gap. This CDR3 is CASSFRDGDTQYF. In nucleotides, the CDR3 is TGTGCCAGCAGTTTCCGGGACGGCGATACGCAGTATTTT.

V and J are TRBV29-1 and TRBJ2-5; 8 nucleotides align to TRBD2. V lost 5 bases to trimming and J lost 2 bases; unmatched junction nucleotides: 4. The V gene's germline CDR1 is SQVTM and CDR2 ANQGSEA. The CDR3 sequence is 13 residues long. The CDR3, as DNA: TGCAGCGTTCGGACTAGCTATCAAGAGACCCAGTACTTC. Translation: CSVRTSYQETQYF. Together with reference TRBV29-1 and TRBJ2-5, the CDR3 gives the full variable domain: SAVISQKPSRDICQRGTSLTIQCQVDSQVTMMFWYRQQPGQSLTLIATANQGSEATYESGFVIDKFPISRPNLTFSTLTVSNMSPEDSSIYLCSVRTSYQETQYFGPGTRLLVL.

The table lists this clonotype with a few counts. The chain combines TRBV11-2 with TRBJ2-1; D is undetermined. This CDR3 is built from 12 residues. Germline V gene sequence: CDR1 SGHAT, CDR2 FQNNGV. V lost 2 bases and J 7 bases, leaving 6 bases between the germline ends. The CDR3 DNA is TGTGCCAGCAGCTTACAGTTTAATGAGCAGTTCTTC. It yields the protein CASSLQFNEQFF.

This clonotype was seen many times. The genes are TRBV5-4 and TRBJ2-5; TRBD2 matches 9 bases. J gave up 2 bases and V 1 base, and 3 bases lay outside the gene matches. The CDR3 runs 15 residues. CDR1 is SGHNT, CDR2 YYREEE, per germline (reference sequence). The CDR3 DNA follows: TGTGCCAGCAGCTTGAGCGGGGGGTTTCAAGAGACCCAGTACTTC. It specifies CASSLSGGFQETQYF.

The genes are TRBV3-1 and TRBJ2-1; no definite D call. The CDR3 length is 13 residues. Germline values: CDR1 LGHDT, CDR2 YNNKEL (reference sequence). The V and J ends lost 0 bases and 7 bases respectively, with 7 bases between them. CDR3 sequence (DNA): TGTGCCAGCAGCCAAGATCTGGTAAATGAGCAGTTCTTC. Translating gives CASSQDLVNEQFF.

V usage is TRBV3-1 and J usage is TRBJ1-6; no definite D call. Germline assignment: CDR1 LGHDT and CDR2 YNNKEL (reference sequence). CDR3 size: 14 residues. Between the trimmed V and J ends, which lost 1 base and 6 bases, there was a span of 7 bases. DNA for the CDR3: TGTGCCAGCAGCCAAGGAACATTTAATTCACCCCTCCACTTT. Its protein is CASSQGTFNSPLHF.